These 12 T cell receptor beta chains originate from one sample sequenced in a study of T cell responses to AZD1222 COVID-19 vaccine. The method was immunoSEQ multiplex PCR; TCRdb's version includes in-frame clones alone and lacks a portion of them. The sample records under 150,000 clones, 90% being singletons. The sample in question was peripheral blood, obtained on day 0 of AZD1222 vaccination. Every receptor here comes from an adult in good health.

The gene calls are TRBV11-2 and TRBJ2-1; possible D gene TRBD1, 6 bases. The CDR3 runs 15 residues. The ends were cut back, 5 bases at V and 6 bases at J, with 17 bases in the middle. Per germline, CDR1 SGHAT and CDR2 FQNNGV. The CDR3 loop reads CASSPGTYGGNEQFF. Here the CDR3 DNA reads TGTGCCAGCAGCCCGGGGACATATGGGGGCAATGAGCAGTTCTTC.

CDR3 sequence reads: CASSPPTQGNGYTF. The CDR3 coding sequence is TGTGCCAGCAGCCCTCCGACGCAGGGGAATGGCTACACCTTC. The chain joins TRBV28 to TRBJ1-2; tentatively, D is TRBD1 (6 bases). The germline CDR1 and CDR2 sequences are MDHEN and SYDVKM. The CDR3 runs to 14 residues. Trimming left V 6 bases short and J 6 bases short, with 17 bases between.

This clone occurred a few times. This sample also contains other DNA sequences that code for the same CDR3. CDR3 in DNA: TGTGCCAGCAGCTTATCAGATACGCAGTATTTT. It yields the protein CASSLSDTQYF. The chain couples TRBV7-9 to TRBJ2-3; unclear D gene. Trimming pared 2 bases from V and 4 bases from J, leaving 1 base between. Germline V gene data show CDR1 as SEHNR and CDR2 as FQNEAQ (reference sequence). The CDR3 runs 11 residues.

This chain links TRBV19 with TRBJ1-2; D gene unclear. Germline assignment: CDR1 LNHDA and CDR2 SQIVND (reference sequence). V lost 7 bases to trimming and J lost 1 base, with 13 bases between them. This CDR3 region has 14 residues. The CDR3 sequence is CASNRTELNYGYTF. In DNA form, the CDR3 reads TGTGCCAGTAACCGGACGGAACTTAACTATGGCTACACCTTC.

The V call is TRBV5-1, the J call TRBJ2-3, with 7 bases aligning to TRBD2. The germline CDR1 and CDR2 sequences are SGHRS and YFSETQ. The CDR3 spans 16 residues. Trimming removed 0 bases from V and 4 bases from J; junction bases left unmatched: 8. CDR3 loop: CASSLGGGSGADTQYF. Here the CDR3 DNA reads TGCGCCAGCAGCTTGGGGGGCGGGAGCGGAGCAGATACGCAGTATTTT.

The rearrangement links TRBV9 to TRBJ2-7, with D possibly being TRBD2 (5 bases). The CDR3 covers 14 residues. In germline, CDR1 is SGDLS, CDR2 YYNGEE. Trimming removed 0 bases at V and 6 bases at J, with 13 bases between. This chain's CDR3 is CASSVEAGDAEQYF. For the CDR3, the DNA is TGTGCCAGCAGCGTAGAAGCCGGGGATGCCGAGCAGTACTTC.

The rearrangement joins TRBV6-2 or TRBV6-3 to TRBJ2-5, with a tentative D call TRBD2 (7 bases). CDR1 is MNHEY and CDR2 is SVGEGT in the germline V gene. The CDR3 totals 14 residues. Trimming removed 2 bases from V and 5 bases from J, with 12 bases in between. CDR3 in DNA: TGTGCCAGCAGTTACCGGGGGGCGCGGGAGACCCAGTACTTC. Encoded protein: CASSYRGARETQYF.

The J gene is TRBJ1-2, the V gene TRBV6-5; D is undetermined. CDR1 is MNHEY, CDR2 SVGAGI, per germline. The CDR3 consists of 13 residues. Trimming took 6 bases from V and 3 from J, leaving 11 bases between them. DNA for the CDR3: TGTGCCAGCAGAGTGGGAGGCGACTATGGCTACACCTTC. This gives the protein CASRVGGDYGYTF.

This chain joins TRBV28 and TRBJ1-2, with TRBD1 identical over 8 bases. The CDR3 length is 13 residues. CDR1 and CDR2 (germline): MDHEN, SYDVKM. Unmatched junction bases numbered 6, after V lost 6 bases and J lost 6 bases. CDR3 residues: CASRPPTGDGYTF. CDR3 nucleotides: TGTGCCAGCAGACCACCGACAGGGGATGGCTACACCTTC.

This chain's CDR3 is CASTTPGAAGESGVGYTF. CDR3 DNA sequence: TGTGCCAGTACCACCCCCGGGGCCGCGGGGGAATCAGGGGTTGGCTACACCTTC. The V and J genes are TRBV19 and TRBJ1-2; D is perhaps TRBD1 (6 bases). CDR1 and CDR2 (germline): LNHDA, SQIVND (reference sequence). V was shortened by 7 bases and J by 7 bases, with 31 bases between the two germline ends. The CDR3 spans 18 residues.

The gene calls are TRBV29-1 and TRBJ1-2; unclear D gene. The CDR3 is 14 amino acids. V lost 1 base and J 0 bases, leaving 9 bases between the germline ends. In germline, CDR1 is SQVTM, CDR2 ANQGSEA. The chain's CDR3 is CSVEGVLANYGYTF. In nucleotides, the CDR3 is TGCAGCGTTGAAGGTGTACTAGCTAACTATGGCTACACCTTC.

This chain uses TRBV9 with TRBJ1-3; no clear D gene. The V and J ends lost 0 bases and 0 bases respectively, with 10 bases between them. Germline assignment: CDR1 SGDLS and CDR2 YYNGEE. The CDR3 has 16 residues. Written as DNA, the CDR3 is TGTGCCAGCAGCGTAGGGGCAGTGAGCTCTGGAAACACCATATATTTT. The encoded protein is CASSVGAVSSGNTIYF.